One TCR beta chain is described in this entry. This clonotype showed up just a few times. Its antigen remains unidentified. Within one base of it there is no much larger clone, and no base qualities were kept. Every donor in the study was a healthy Caucasian. The twin cohort consisted of three pairs of female monozygotic twins, all aged roughly 18 to 30 years. CD4+ and CD8+ T cell populations were isolated with positive isolation kits from Invitrogen. The data belong to a study of identical twins (dated by TCRdb to 2016 to 2017). At the level of the whole study: To test whether fetal clonotypes persist, this study deep-sequenced TCR alpha and beta repertoires from monozygotic twins, from unrelated adults of various ages, and from cord blood. Replicate twin experiments were performed at different times using different library preparation protocols to rule out contamination.

Overall study results and their limits: In monozygotic twins, out-of-frame TCR alpha sharing was systematically underestimated by recombination models, although the models agreed with sharing between unrelated individuals. Abundant cord blood beta clonotypes carried fewer insertions; young adult naive repertoires showed a weaker similar trend, while memory repertoires showed none. Because the same donors could not be followed over many years, conclusions were based on cross-sectional statistical analysis. Compared with coincidental sharing between unrelated individuals, out-of-frame TCR alpha sequences shared between twins showed an excess of sequences with low generation probability. In beta out-of-frame sequences, excess twin sharing was weaker, because having fewer shared sequences lowered the signal-to-noise ratio. Zero-insertion analyses could be partly confounded by invariant T cells such as MAIT and iNKT, although diverse VJ usage argued against such confounding for most clonotypes.

Library preparation used 5' RACE. Sequencer: Illumina HiSeq 2000. Template switching added a universal primer binding site, and the final cDNA carried a unique molecular identifier that allowed TCR cDNA molecules to be counted accurately. First-strand cDNA for TCR alpha and beta chains was synthesized from specific primers in the conserved constant-segment region. Each cDNA library was double barcoded, with a SMART-Mk sample barcode plus Illumina barcodes, to control for contamination. TruSeq adapter sequences, together with Illumina sample barcodes, were added in two successive PCR steps. The TCR alpha and beta cDNA libraries were sequenced on the Illumina HiSeq platform using custom primers. The authors processed their data as follows. MiGEC was used to process raw reads and extract unique molecular identifiers, and MiXCR was used to find CDR3 positions. Recombination models were inferred per individual with the repgenHMM and IGoR tools using an EM algorithm. Shared clonotypes were analyzed with the tcR package in R, and sharing was normalized by the product of cloneset sizes. To study raw recombination free of thymic and clonal selection effects, out-of-frame nonproductive sequences were analyzed. The public reads were quality trimmed at Q25 with fastp and then assembled into clones with MiXCR by TCRdb, keeping productive beta chains. Identical CDR3 protein sequences are pooled into one entry, listed with their most common genes and DNA. The V and J calls come from TCRdb's annotation, not from the publication. For this sample the table gives approximately 500,000 distinct CDR3 sequences, of which 12% to 15% were detected only once. Roughly 0.42% of the sample is held by the ten biggest clonotypes.

The germline V gene supplies CDR1 SNHLY and CDR2 FYNNEI. The CDR3 starts with the cysteine, ends with the phenylalanine, and has 15 residues. Kept here is only the CDR3 DNA, which spans 45 bases and is read in frame from base 1. V loses 4 bases of germline sequence and J loses 3 bases, and the interval between the two ends is 10 bases. These data were also reused for a study on yellow fever vaccine responses in identical twins. The second source states: According to the authors, the vaccine-induced T cell response in identical twins seemed to be partly convergent and partly specific to each individual. The study precisely tracked vaccine-responding T cell clones in identical twins.

The rearrangement combines TRBV2 with TRBJ1-6; the D gene assignment is ambiguous. The specimen was CD4+ T cells sorted from blood. This clonotype originated in a woman between 18 and 29 years old in good health. The DNA sequence follows: TGTGCCAGCAGTGGGGAGGAGTTCTATAATTCACCCCTCCACTTT. This translates into CASSGEEFYNSPLHF.